This entry lists 23 T cell receptor beta chains sequenced from one sample in a study of cytomegalovirus exposure and HLA in healthy donors. Primers: 60 Vbeta forward and 13 Jbeta reverse. Only in-frame clones appear in the TCRdb table, and some are missing; sequencing was by immunoSEQ multiplex PCR. Altogether 150,000 or so clones are present, over 60% being singletons, with the ten largest covering about 0.64%. The sequenced sample was PBMCs. Receptors originate from a male donor in good health and CMV-seronegative.

This chain connects TRBV9 to TRBJ2-3, with 9 nucleotides matching TRBD1. The V and J ends lost 0 bases and 4 bases, in that order; junction bases with no gene match: 12. Germline V gives CDR1 SGDLS, CDR2 YYNGEE. The CDR3 loop spans 18 amino acids. CDR3 in amino acids: CASSVEIGGTGHADTQYF. The CDR3 nucleotides read TGTGCCAGCAGCGTAGAAATAGGAGGGACAGGGCACGCAGATACGCAGTATTTT.

The chain employs TRBV9 and TRBJ1-2; possibly TRBD1 for D (6 bases). The V gene lost 10 bases and the J gene lost 1 base, with 14 bases spanning the gap. Per germline, CDR1 SGDLS and CDR2 YYNGEE. This CDR3 contains 13 residues. The CDR3 nucleotides are TGTGCCTCTGGGACAACCTTTAACTATGGCTACACCTTC. It translates to CASGTTFNYGYTF. Full variable domain (rest looked up from reference TRBV9 and TRBJ1-2): DSGVTQTPKHLITATGQRVTLRCSPRSGDLSVYWYQQSLDQGLQFLIQYYNGEERAKGNILERFSAQQFPDLHSELNLSSLELGDSALYFCASGTTFNYGYTFGSGTRLTVV.

The chain is built from TRBV30 and TRBJ1-5, with TRBD1 matching over 10 bases. CDR3 length equals 12 residues. J lost 7 bases, V lost 8 bases, and 5 bases had no gene match. Looked up from germline, CDR1 is GTSNPN and CDR2 is SVGIG (reference sequence). The CDR3 bases are TGTGCCCGTCGGGACAGGGGCCAGCCCCAGCATTTT. Residues: CARRDRGQPQHF.

V is TRBV11-2 and J is TRBJ2-1; D not certain. The CDR3 has 11 amino acids. Trimming removed 5 bases from V and 13 bases from J, with 12 bases in between. CDR1 is SGHAT, CDR2 FQNNGV, per germline. This CDR3 is CASSPRERQFF. Written as DNA, the CDR3 is TGTGCCAGCAGCCCCCGTGAGCGTCAGTTCTTC.

The rearrangement uses TRBV5-4 and TRBJ2-7, with 12 nucleotides matching TRBD1. CDR1 SGHNT and CDR2 YYREEE come from the germline V gene (reference sequence). This CDR3 spans 17 amino acids. V trimming: 3 bases; J trimming: 6 bases; junction bases outside the gene matches: 13. CDR3 protein: CASSYHLPGTGGSEQYF. CDR3 bases: TGTGCCAGCAGCTACCACCTCCCCGGGACAGGGGGCTCCGAGCAGTACTTC. Full variable domain (rest looked up from reference TRBV5-4 and TRBJ2-7): ETGVTQSPTHLIKTRGQQVTLRCSSQSGHNTVSWYQQALGQGPQFIFQYYREEENGRGNFPPRFSGLQFPNYSSELNVNALELDDSALYLCASSYHLPGTGGSEQYFGPGTRLTVT.

As regards this clone: A read error may produce the germline difference seen at one junction end. The V gene is TRBV28, the J gene TRBJ2-1; D possibly corresponds to TRBD2 (5 bases). This CDR3 is built from 15 residues. CDR1 and CDR2 from the germline V gene are MDHEN and SYDVKM. The CDR3 loop reads CASSSPGYSDNEQFF. In DNA form, the CDR3 reads TGTGCCAGCAGTTCCCCGGGGTACTCCGACAATGAGCAGTTCTTC.

The V gene is TRBV4-2, the J gene TRBJ2-7, with 7 nucleotides matching TRBD2. After removal of 1 base from V and 2 bases from J, the junction contained 14 bases not matched to a gene. Germline V gives CDR1 LGHNA, CDR2 YNFKEQ. This CDR3 contains 18 residues. Written as DNA, the CDR3 is TGTGCCAGCAGCCAAGTTTTCACAGACCAGCGGGGTCCCTACGAGCAGTACTTC. This sequence encodes CASSQVFTDQRGPYEQYF.

The rearrangement joins TRBV15 to TRBJ1-2; a possible D gene is TRBD1 (6 bases). Trimming left V 0 bases short and J 4 bases short, with 12 bases between. Germline V gene sequence: CDR1 LNHNV, CDR2 YYDKDF (reference sequence). This CDR3 has 15 residues. CDR3 region: CATSREKGGAYGYTF. CDR3 DNA sequence: TGTGCCACCAGCAGAGAGAAAGGGGGGGCCTATGGCTACACCTTC.

CDR3 residues: CASSQDLRAGGRDTQYF. The DNA for the CDR3 is TGCGCCAGCAGCCAAGATCTTCGGGCGGGAGGCCGGGATACGCAGTATTTT. This chain links TRBV4-3 with TRBJ2-3, with 8 bases fitting TRBD2. Germline assignment: CDR1 LGHNA and CDR2 YSLEER. Trimming took 0 bases from V and 6 from J; bases not matched to a gene: 11. The CDR3 runs to 17 residues.

The chain uses TRBV18 and TRBJ1-2, with 8 bases lining up with TRBD1. Germline V CDR1 and CDR2: KGHSH, LQKENI. V shed 5 bases, J shed 7 bases, and the junction held 6 bases outside the gene matches. This CDR3 spans 13 amino acids. In DNA, the CDR3 is TGTGCCAGCTCATTCCAGGGGGCCGCTGGCTACACCTTC. It codes for CASSFQGAAGYTF.

The V and J genes are TRBV4-3 and TRBJ1-2; D not resolved. Germline assignment: CDR1 LGHNA and CDR2 YSLEER. This CDR3 contains 14 residues. Between the trimmed V and J ends, which lost 4 bases and 8 bases, there was a span of 17 bases. In DNA form, the CDR3 reads TGCGCCAGCAGCCTTATTGGGTCCCCGGGGGGCTACACCTTC. This gives the protein CASSLIGSPGGYTF.

The gene calls are TRBV4-3 and TRBJ2-2; possibly TRBD1 for D (6 bases). The ends were cut back, 2 bases at V and 4 bases at J, with 11 bases in the middle. Germline values: CDR1 LGHNA, CDR2 YSLEER. The CDR3 extends over 15 amino acids. CDR3 loop: CASSQQTGPTGELFF. CDR3 nucleotide sequence: TGCGCCAGCAGCCAACAAACAGGGCCCACCGGGGAGCTGTTTTTT.

This rearrangement joins TRBV29-1 to TRBJ1-1; TRBD1 agrees at 9 bases. The CDR3 consists of 13 residues. V lost 7 bases, J lost 4 bases, and 7 bases stayed unmatched. Germline V CDR1 and CDR2: SQVTM, ANQGSEA. The DNA of the CDR3 is TGCAGCGGGAACAGGGGGCGGATCACTGAAGCTTTCTTT. This gives the protein CSGNRGRITEAFF.

The V and J genes are TRBV7-2 and TRBJ2-3; 7 positions agree with TRBD1. Per the germline V gene, CDR1 is SGHTA and CDR2 is FQGNSA. CDR3 length: 16 residues. V was pared by 3 bases and J by 5 bases, with 11 bases of the junction left unmatched. DNA for the CDR3: TGTGCCAGCAGCTTGGGGCGGACAAACAGGGGAGATACGCAGTATTTT. Protein product: CASSLGRTNRGDTQYF.

V and J are TRBV27 and TRBJ1-2; 8 bases map to TRBD1. The CDR3 sequence is 15 residues long. Germline values: CDR1 MNHEY, CDR2 SMNVEV (reference sequence). The trim removed 6 bases at V and 8 bases at J, leaving 14 bases unmatched. The CDR3 sequence is CASRSGQGGPWGYTF. CDR3 nucleotides: TGTGCCAGCAGAAGTGGACAGGGAGGGCCTTGGGGCTACACCTTC.

This chain uses TRBV5-4 with TRBJ2-7, with D tentatively TRBD1 (5 bases). The germline V and J ends were trimmed by 1 base and 3 bases, with 11 bases remaining between them. The CDR3 length is 14 residues. The germline gives CDR1 SGHNT, CDR2 YYREEE (reference sequence). The DNA for the CDR3 is TGTGCCAGCAGCTTGTACAGGTTGGGCTACGAGCAGTACTTC. Its protein product is CASSLYRLGYEQYF.

The chain carries TRBV15 and TRBJ1-1, with 7 bases aligning to TRBD1. CDR1 is LNHNV and CDR2 is YYDKDF in the germline V gene (reference sequence). The CDR3 sequence is 14 residues long. V lost 5 bases and J lost 0; bases outside the gene matches: 3. The CDR3 DNA follows: TGTGCCACCAGCCGGGACAGAATGAACACTGAAGCTTTCTTT. Residues: CATSRDRMNTEAFF.

V gene TRBV7-6 combines with J gene TRBJ2-5; a possible D gene is TRBD2 (7 bases). Germline V CDR1 and CDR2: SGHVS, FNYEAQ. Deletions cut 1 base from V and 5 bases from J, with 14 bases between. The CDR3 sequence is 15 residues long. The CDR3 spells CASSLDGGGRETQYF. DNA for the CDR3: TGTGCCAGCAGCTTAGATGGGGGGGGCCGGGAGACCCAGTACTTC.

This chain joins TRBV6-4 and TRBJ2-3; TRBD1 aligns across 10 bases. Germline lookup yields CDR1 MRHNA and CDR2 SNTAGT. V was clipped by 10 bases and J by 1 base; unmatched bases: 2. The CDR3 has 13 residues. CDR3 in amino acids: CATGTGGTDTQYF. In DNA, the CDR3 is TGTGCCACCGGGACAGGGGGCACAGATACGCAGTATTTT.

This clone was detected once. The V gene is TRBV6-1, the J gene TRBJ2-7; D call uncertain. Germline V gene sequence: CDR1 MNHNS, CDR2 SASEGT. Trimming cost V 6 bases and J 3 bases, with 9 bases left between them. The CDR3 extends over 12 amino acids. The CDR3 region is CASRDYSYEQYF. The CDR3 bases are TGTGCCAGCAGGGATTACAGCTACGAGCAGTACTTC.

This clone has a handful of counts. The rearrangement links TRBV7-8 to TRBJ2-3, with 8 bases that match TRBD2. The CDR3 is 15 amino acids. V was clipped by 1 base and J by 3 bases; unmatched bases: 3. From germline, CDR1 is SGHVS and CDR2 FQNEAQ. CDR3 in amino acids: CASSLGVAGTDTQYF. The CDR3 DNA reads TGTGCCAGCAGCTTAGGGGTAGCGGGGACAGATACGCAGTATTTT.

The chain couples TRBV2 to TRBJ1-5; 10 positions match TRBD1. This CDR3 region has 16 residues. The V gene's germline CDR1 is SNHLY and CDR2 FYNNEI. With 6 bases clipped from V and 7 bases from J, the junction kept 12 bases outside the gene matches. The CDR3 DNA reads TGTGCCAGCAGCCGTAGGGGACAGGGGTCAGGGCAGCCCCAGCATTTT. Its translation: CASSRRGQGSGQPQHF.

The chain is built from TRBV9 and TRBJ2-7, with 7 bases lining up with TRBD2. Per germline, CDR1 SGDLS and CDR2 YYNGEE. V shed 1 base, J shed 7 bases, and the junction held 11 bases outside the gene matches. This CDR3 region has 15 residues. Here the CDR3 reads CASSVWGGSTGEQYF. CDR3 nucleotides: TGTGCCAGCAGCGTATGGGGCGGGAGTACAGGAGAGCAGTACTTC. Full variable domain (rest looked up from reference TRBV9 and TRBJ2-7): DSGVTQTPKHLITATGQRVTLRCSPRSGDLSVYWYQQSLDQGLQFLIQYYNGEERAKGNILERFSAQQFPDLHSELNLSSLELGDSALYFCASSVWGGSTGEQYFGPGTRLTVT.